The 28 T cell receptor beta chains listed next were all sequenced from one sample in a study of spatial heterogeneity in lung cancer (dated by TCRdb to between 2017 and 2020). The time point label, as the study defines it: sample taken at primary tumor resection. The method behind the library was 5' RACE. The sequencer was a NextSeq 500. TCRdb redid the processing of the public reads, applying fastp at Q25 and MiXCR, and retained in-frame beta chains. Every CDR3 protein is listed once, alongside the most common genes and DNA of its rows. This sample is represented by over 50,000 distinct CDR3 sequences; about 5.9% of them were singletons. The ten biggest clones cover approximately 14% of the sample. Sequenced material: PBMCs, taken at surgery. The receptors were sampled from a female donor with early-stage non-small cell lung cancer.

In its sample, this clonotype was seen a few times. CDR3: CASSPTSGRFDEQFF. In nucleotides, the CDR3 is TGTGCCAGCTCACCTACTAGCGGGAGATTCGATGAGCAGTTCTTC. V gene TRBV18 combines with J gene TRBJ2-1; 11 bases are shared with TRBD2. The CDR3 sequence is 15 residues long. CDR1 is KGHSH and CDR2 is LQKENI in the germline V gene. J was trimmed by 8 bases and V by 3 bases; bases with no gene match: 6.

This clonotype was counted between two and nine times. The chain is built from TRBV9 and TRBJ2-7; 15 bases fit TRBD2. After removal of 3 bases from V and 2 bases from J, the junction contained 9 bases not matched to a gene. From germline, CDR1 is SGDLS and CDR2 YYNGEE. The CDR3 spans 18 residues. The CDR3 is CASSGRTSGRAGPYEQYF. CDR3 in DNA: TGTGCCAGCAGCGGCCGGACTAGCGGGAGGGCCGGCCCCTACGAGCAGTACTTC.

The CDR3 region is CAGTTQGVSYEQYF. The CDR3, as DNA: TGTGCCGGTACGACACAGGGGGTGTCCTACGAGCAGTACTTC. This chain connects TRBV6-1 to TRBJ2-7; TRBD1 aligns across 8 bases. In germline, CDR1 is MNHNS, CDR2 SASEGT. The CDR3 sequence is 14 residues long. The J segment lost 1 base and the V segment lost 11 bases, leaving 10 bases of the junction unmatched.

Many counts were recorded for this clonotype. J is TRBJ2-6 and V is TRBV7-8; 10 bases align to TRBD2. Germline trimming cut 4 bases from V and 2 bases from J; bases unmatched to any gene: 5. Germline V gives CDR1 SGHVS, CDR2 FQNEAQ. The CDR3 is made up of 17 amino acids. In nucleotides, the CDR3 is TGTGCCAGCAGCTCTAGACTAGCGGGCGCTGGGGCCAACGTCCTGACTTTC. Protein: CASSSRLAGAGANVLTF.

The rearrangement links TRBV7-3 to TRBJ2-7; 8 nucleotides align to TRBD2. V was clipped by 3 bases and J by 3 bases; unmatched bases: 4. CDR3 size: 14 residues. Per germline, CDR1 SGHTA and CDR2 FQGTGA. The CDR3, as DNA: TGTGCCAGCAGCTTCGATAGCGGGGTCTACGAGCAGTACTTC. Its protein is CASSFDSGVYEQYF.

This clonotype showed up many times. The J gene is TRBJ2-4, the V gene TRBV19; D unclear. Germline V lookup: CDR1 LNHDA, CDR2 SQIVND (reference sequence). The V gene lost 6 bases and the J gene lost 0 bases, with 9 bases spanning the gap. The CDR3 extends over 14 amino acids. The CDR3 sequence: CASSIKVAKNIQYF. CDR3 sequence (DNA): TGTGCCAGTAGCATAAAGGTAGCCAAAAACATTCAGTACTTC. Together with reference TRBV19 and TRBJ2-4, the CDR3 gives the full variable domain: DGGITQSPKYLFRKEGQNVTLSCEQNLNHDAMYWYRQDPGQGLRLIYYSQIVNDFQKGDIAEGYSVSREKKESFPLTVTSAQKNPTAFYLCASSIKVAKNIQYFGAGTRLSVL.

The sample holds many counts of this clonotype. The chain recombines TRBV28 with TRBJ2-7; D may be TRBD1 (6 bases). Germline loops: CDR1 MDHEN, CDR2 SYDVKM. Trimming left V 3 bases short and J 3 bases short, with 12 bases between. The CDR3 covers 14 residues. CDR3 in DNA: TGTGCCAGCAGTTTTCAGGGGAAGTACTACGAGCAGTACGTC. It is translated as CASSFQGKYYEQYV.

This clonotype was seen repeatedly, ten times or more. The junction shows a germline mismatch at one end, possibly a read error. CDR3 sequence (DNA): TGTGCCAGCAGTCCCGGTGACAGGGAGGGCGGCTACTCCTTC. As protein: CASSPGDREGGYSF. V and J are TRBV28 and TRBJ1-2; 7 nucleotides align to TRBD1. Germline V gives CDR1 MDHEN, CDR2 SYDVKM. The CDR3 is 14 amino acids.

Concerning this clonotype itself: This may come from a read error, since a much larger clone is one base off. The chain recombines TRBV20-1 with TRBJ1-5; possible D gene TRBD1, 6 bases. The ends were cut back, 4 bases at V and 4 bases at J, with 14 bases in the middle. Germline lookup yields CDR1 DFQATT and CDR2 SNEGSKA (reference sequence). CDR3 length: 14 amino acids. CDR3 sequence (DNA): TGCAGTGCTACAGGGGACGGTAGAAATCAGCCCCAGCATTTT. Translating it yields CSATGDGRNQPQHF.

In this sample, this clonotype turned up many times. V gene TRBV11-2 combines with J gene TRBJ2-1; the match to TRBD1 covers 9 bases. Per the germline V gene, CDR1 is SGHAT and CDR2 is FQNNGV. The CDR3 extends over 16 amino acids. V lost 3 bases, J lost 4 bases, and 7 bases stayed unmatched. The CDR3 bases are TGTGCCAGCAGCTTCGGGACAGGGAGGGGGTACAATGAGCAGTTCTTC. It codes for CASSFGTGRGYNEQFF. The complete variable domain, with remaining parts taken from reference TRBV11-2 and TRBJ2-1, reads EAGVAQSPRYKIIEKRQSVAFWCNPISGHATLYWYQQILGQGPKLLIQFQNNGVVDDSQLPKDRFSAERLKGVDSTLKIQPAKLEDSAVYLCASSFGTGRGYNEQFFGPGTRLTVL.

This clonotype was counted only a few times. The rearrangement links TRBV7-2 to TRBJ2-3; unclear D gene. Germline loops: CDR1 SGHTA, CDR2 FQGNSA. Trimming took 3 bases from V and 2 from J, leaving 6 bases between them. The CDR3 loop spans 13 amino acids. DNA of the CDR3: TGTGCCAGCAGCTTTGACATCACAGATACGCAGTATTTT. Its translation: CASSFDITDTQYF.

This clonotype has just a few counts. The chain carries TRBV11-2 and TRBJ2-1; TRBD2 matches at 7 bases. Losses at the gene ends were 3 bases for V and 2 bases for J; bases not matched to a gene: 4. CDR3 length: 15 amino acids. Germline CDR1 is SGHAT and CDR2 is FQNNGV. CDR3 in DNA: TGTGCCAGCAGCTTCCCGGGAGGAGCCTACAATGAGCAGTTCTTC. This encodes CASSFPGGAYNEQFF.

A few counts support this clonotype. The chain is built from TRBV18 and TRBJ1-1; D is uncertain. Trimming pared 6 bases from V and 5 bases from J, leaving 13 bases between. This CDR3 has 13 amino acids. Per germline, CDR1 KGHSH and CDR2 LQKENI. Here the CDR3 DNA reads TGTGCCAGCTCCCCATCGGGTGGTACTGAAGCTTTCTTT. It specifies CASSPSGGTEAFF.

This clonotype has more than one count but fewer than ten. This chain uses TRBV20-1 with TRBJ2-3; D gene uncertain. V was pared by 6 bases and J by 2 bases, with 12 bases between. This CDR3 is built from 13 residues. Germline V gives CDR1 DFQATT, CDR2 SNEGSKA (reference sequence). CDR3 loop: CSASRSVTDTQYF. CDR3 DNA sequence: TGCAGTGCCTCCCGCAGCGTCACAGATACGCAGTATTTT.

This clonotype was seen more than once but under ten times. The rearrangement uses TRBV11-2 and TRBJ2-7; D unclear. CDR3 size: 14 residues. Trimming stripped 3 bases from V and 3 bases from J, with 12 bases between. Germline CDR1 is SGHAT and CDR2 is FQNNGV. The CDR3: CASSFLLGNYEQYF. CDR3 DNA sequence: TGTGCCAGCAGCTTCTTACTGGGTAACTACGAGCAGTACTTC.

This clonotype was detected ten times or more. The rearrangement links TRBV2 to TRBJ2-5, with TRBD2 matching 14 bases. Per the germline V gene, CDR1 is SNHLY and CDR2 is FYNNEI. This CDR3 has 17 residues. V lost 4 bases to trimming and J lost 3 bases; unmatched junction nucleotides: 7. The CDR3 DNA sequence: TGTGCCAGCAGTGGGACTAGCGGGAGGATTTGGGAAGAGACCCAGTACTTC. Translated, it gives CASSGTSGRIWEETQYF.

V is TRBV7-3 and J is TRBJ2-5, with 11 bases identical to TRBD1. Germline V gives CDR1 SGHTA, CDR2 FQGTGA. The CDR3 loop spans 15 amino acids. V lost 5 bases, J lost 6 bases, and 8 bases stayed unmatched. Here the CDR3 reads CASSPEGTGGQTQYF. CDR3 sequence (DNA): TGTGCCAGCAGCCCCGAGGGGACAGGGGGACAGACCCAGTACTTC. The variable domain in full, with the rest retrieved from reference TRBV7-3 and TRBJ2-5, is GAGVSQTPSNKVTEKGKYVELRCDPISGHTALYWYRQSLGQGPEFLIYFQGTGAADDSGLPNDRFFAVRPEGSVSTLKIQRTERGDSAVYLCASSPEGTGGQTQYFGPGTRLLVL.

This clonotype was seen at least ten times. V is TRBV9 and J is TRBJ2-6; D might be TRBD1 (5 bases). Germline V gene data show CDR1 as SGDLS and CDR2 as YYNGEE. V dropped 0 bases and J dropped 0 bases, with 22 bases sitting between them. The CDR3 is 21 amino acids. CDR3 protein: CASSVATGTGAPLSGANVLTF. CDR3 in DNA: TGTGCCAGCAGCGTAGCTACGGGTACAGGAGCCCCTCTCTCTGGGGCCAACGTCCTGACTTTC.

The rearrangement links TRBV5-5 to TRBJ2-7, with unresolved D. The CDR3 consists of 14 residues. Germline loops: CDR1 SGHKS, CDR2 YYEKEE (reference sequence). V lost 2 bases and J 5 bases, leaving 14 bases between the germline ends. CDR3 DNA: TGTGCCAGCAGCTTTGCAGCCACGGGCCACGAGCAGTACTTC. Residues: CASSFAATGHEQYF.

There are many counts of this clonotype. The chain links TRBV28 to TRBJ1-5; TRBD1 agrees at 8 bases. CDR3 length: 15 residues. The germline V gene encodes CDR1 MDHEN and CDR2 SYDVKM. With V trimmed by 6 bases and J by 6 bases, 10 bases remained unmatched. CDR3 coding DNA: TGTGCCAGCAGCTCAGGACAGGGATACCGTCAGCCCCAGCATTTT. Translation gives CASSSGQGYRQPQHF.

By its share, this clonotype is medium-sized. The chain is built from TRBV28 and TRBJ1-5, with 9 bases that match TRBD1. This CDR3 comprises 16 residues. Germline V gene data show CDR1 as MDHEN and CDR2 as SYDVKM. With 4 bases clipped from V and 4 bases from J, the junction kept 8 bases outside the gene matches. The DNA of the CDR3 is TGTGCCAGCAGTTCATGGACAGGGGCAGATAATCAGCCCCAGCATTTT. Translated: CASSSWTGADNQPQHF.

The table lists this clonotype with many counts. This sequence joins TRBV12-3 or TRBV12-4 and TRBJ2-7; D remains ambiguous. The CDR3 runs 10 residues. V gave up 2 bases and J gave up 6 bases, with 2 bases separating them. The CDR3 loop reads CASSLSEQYF. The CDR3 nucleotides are TGTGCCAGCAGTTTAAGCGAGCAGTACTTC.

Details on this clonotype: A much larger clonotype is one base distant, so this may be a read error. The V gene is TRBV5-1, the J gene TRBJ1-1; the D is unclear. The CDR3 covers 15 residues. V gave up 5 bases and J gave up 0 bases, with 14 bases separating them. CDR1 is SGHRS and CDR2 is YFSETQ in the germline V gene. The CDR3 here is CASRQDPVMNTEAFF. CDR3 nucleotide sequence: TGCGCCAGCAGGCAAGACCCCGTCATGAACACTGAAGCTTTCTTT.

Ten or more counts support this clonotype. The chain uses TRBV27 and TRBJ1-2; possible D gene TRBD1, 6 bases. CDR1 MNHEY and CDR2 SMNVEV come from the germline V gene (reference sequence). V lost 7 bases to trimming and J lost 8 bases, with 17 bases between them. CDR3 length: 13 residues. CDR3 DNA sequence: TGTGCCAGCAAAAACAGGGATCTTAGCGGCTACACCTTC. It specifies CASKNRDLSGYTF.

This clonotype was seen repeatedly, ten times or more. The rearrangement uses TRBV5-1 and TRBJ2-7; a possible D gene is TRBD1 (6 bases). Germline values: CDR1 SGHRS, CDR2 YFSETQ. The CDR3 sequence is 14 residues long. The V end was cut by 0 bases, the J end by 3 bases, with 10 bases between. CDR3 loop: CASSLVGANYEQYV. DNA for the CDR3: TGCGCCAGCAGCTTGGTGGGGGCGAACTACGAGCAGTACGTC.

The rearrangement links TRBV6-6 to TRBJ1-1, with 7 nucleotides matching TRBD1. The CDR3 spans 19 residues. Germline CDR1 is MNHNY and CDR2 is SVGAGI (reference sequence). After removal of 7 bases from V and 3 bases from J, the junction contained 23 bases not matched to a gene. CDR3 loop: CASNPGPGETGSSHTEAFF. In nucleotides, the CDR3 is TGTGCCAGCAACCCCGGCCCCGGTGAGACAGGGAGTTCTCACACTGAAGCTTTCTTT.

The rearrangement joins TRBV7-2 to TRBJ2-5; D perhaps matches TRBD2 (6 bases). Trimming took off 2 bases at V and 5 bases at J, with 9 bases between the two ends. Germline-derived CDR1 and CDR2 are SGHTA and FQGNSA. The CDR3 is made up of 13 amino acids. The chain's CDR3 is CASSLIREETQYF. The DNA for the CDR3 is TGTGCCAGCAGCTTAATACGGGAGGAGACCCAGTACTTC.

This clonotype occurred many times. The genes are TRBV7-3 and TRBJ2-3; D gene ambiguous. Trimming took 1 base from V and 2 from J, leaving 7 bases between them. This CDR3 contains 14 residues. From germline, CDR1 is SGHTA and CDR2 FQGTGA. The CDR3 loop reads CASSLMDATDTQYF. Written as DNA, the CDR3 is TGTGCCAGCAGCTTAATGGACGCCACAGATACGCAGTATTTT.